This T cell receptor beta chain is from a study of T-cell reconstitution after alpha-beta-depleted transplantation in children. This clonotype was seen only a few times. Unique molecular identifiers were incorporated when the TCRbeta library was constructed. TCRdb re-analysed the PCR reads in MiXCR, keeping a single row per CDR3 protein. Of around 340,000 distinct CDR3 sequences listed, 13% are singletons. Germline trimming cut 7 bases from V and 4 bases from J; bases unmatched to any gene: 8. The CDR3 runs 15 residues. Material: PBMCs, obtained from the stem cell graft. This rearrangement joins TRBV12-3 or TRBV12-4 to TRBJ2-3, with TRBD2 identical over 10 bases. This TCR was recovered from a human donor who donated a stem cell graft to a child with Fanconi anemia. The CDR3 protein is CASKEAGGPPDTQYF. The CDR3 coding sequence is TGTGCCAGCAAGGAAGCGGGGGGGCCGCCAGATACGCAGTATTTT.